These 22 T cell receptor beta chains were sequenced from one sample in a study of T cells in Graves' hyperthyroidism and ophthalmopathy (dated 2019 in TCRdb). The protocol used for the library was multiplex PCR. Sequencing was carried out with an Illumina HiSeq 2000. The TCR beta CDR3 regions were amplified from RNA transcripts. For the first round of RT-PCR on the TCR CDR3, the HTBI primer set was used together with the Qiagen OneStep RT-PCR kit. TCRdb reworked the public reads: Q25 trimming with fastp, MiXCR clone assembly, productive beta chains retained. All rows with the same CDR3 protein become a single entry with the most common DNA and genes. The sample table lists approximately 710,000 distinct CDR3 sequences, roughly 17% of them with a count of one. Of the sample, roughly a sixth falls within the top ten clones. Sequencing was done on a sample of blood. The receptors come from a man aged 45 to 65 with Graves' hyperthyroidism.

This clonotype has at least ten counts. V gene TRBV29-1 combines with J gene TRBJ1-1; 10 bases agree with TRBD1. Germline lookup yields CDR1 SQVTM and CDR2 ANQGSEA. Losses at the gene ends were 6 bases for V and 4 bases for J; bases not matched to a gene: 5. The CDR3 covers 13 residues. This chain's CDR3 is CSVMTGGGTEAFF. The CDR3 DNA follows: TGCAGCGTGATGACAGGGGGCGGCACTGAAGCTTTCTTT.

This clonotype has ten or more counts. The chain is built from TRBV18 and TRBJ2-3; D is uncertain. The CDR3 consists of 14 residues. The germline V gene has CDR1 KGHSH and CDR2 LQKENI. Trimming took off 2 bases at V and 2 bases at J, with 8 bases between the two ends. CDR3 nucleotide sequence: TGTGCCAGCTCACCAGGGATCAACACAGATACGCAGTATTTT. Residues: CASSPGINTDTQYF.

Only a few counts were recorded for this clonotype. The V gene is TRBV20-1, the J gene TRBJ2-1, with D uncertain. Germline V lookup: CDR1 DFQATT, CDR2 SNEGSKA (reference sequence). The CDR3 runs to 12 residues. Trimming took off 5 bases at V and 6 bases at J, with 11 bases between the two ends. The CDR3 protein is CSAPLGPNEQFF. CDR3 nucleotides: TGCAGTGCTCCCCTAGGACCCAATGAGCAGTTCTTC.

The genes are TRBV9 and TRBJ2-1, with 8 nucleotides matching TRBD2. The CDR3 length is 15 residues. Trimming cost V 7 bases and J 10 bases; bases outside gene matches: 16. CDR1 SGDLS and CDR2 YYNGEE come from the germline V gene. CDR3 sequence (DNA): TGTGCCAGCGCTTTTTCGGGAGGGCGAGGACGAGAGCAGTTCTTC. Amino acid sequence: CASAFSGGRGREQFF.

This clonotype was seen just once. J is TRBJ2-5 and V is TRBV5-1; D possibly corresponds to TRBD2 (6 bases). Germline-derived CDR1 and CDR2 are SGHRS and YFSETQ. The CDR3 loop spans 15 amino acids. The germline V and J ends were trimmed by 2 bases and 5 bases, with 16 bases remaining between them. CDR3 DNA: TGCGCCAGCAGCTTAGTCGTGAGCGGAGGGGAGACCCAGTACTTC. This gives the protein CASSLVVSGGETQYF.

This clonotype was observed at least ten times. The V gene is TRBV6-2 or TRBV6-3, the J gene TRBJ2-1; unclear D gene. Deletions cut 2 bases from V and 6 bases from J, with 8 bases between. The CDR3 has 13 amino acids. Germline loops: CDR1 MNHEY, CDR2 SVGEGT. CDR3 amino acids: CASSYRPINEQFF. CDR3 in DNA: TGTGCCAGCAGTTACCGACCGATCAATGAGCAGTTCTTC.

This clonotype was seen a handful of times. The CDR3 region is CASSPRRGTDTQYF. The CDR3 region has the DNA TGTGCCAGTAGCCCCCGGCGGGGCACAGATACGCAGTATTTT. The rearrangement uses TRBV19 and TRBJ2-3; TRBD2 is a possible D gene (5 bases). CDR1 and CDR2 from the germline V gene are LNHDA and SQIVND (reference sequence). The CDR3 consists of 14 residues. Trimming stripped 6 bases from V and 1 base from J, with 11 bases between.

This clonotype was observed a few times. The chain links TRBV9 to TRBJ2-3, with D possibly TRBD2 on 6 matching bases. The CDR3 is 16 amino acids. The germline V gene encodes CDR1 SGDLS and CDR2 YYNGEE. V gave up 1 base and J gave up 0 bases, with 12 bases separating them. Written as DNA, the CDR3 is TGTGCCAGCAGCGTAAGACTAGAGGGGAGCACAGATACGCAGTATTTT. This gives the protein CASSVRLEGSTDTQYF.

The chain joins TRBV6-2 or TRBV6-3 to TRBJ1-1; D possibly corresponds to TRBD1 (5 bases). CDR1 and CDR2 from the germline V gene are MNHEY and SVGEGT. The CDR3 is 17 residues long. Trimming took 6 bases from V and 1 from J, leaving 21 bases between them. The CDR3, as DNA: TGTGCCAGCAGACTTGGGGATACGGGAGGGGCGAACACTGAAGCTTTCTTT. This gives the protein CASRLGDTGGANTEAFF.

This chain uses TRBV27 with TRBJ2-7; 9 bases are a match to TRBD2. Trimming took 1 base from V and 2 from J; bases not matched to a gene: 3. Germline CDR1 reads MNHEY; CDR2 reads SMNVEV (reference sequence). This CDR3 spans 15 amino acids. CDR3 region: CASSLYGGRAYEQYF. The CDR3 nucleotides read TGTGCCAGCAGTTTATATGGCGGGAGGGCCTACGAGCAGTACTTC.

This clonotype was recorded at least ten times. The rearrangement uses TRBV18 and TRBJ2-5, with D possibly matching TRBD1 (7 bases). Trimming removed 5 bases at V and 2 bases at J, with 15 bases between. Germline assignment: CDR1 KGHSH and CDR2 LQKENI. The CDR3 has 15 residues. CDR3 nucleotide sequence: TGTGCCAGCTCAGCCCTACAGGGGAGGCAAGAGACCCAGTACTTC. Its translation is CASSALQGRQETQYF.

V and J are TRBV28 and TRBJ2-7; possible D gene TRBD2, 5 bases. CDR3 size: 14 residues. V shed 7 bases and J shed 1 base, with 14 bases lying between them. CDR1 MDHEN and CDR2 SYDVKM come from the germline V gene. This CDR3 reads CASTRLLLSYEQYF. The DNA for the CDR3 is TGTGCCAGCACCAGACTACTGTTATCCTACGAGCAGTACTTC.

There are many counts of this clonotype. The genes are TRBV2 and TRBJ2-1; D may be TRBD2 (6 bases). The CDR3 is 14 amino acids. V was pared by 9 bases and J by 0 bases, with 12 bases between. Germline V lookup: CDR1 SNHLY, CDR2 FYNNEI. DNA for the CDR3: TGTGCCAGTATAGCGGAGAGCTCCTACAATGAGCAGTTCTTC. Translated: CASIAESSYNEQFF.

This clonotype has a count of ten or more. The rearrangement uses TRBV12-5 and TRBJ2-1; 10 nucleotides match TRBD2. The CDR3 length is 21 residues. V was pared by 0 bases and J by 0 bases, with 14 bases of the junction left unmatched. CDR1 is LGHNT, CDR2 FRNRAP, per germline. DNA of the CDR3: TGTGCTAGTGGTTTGGTACCTCGGACTAGCGGACTTACGGACTCCTACAATGAGCAGTTCTTC. This codes for CASGLVPRTSGLTDSYNEQFF.

This clonotype was seen many times. The rearrangement uses TRBV18 and TRBJ1-2, with TRBD1 identical over 8 bases. Trimming at V came to 3 bases and at J to 3 bases, leaving 6 bases not matched to a gene. CDR1 and CDR2 (germline): KGHSH, LQKENI. This CDR3 has 15 residues. The CDR3 sequence: CASSPGQDIHYGYTF. The CDR3 DNA follows: TGTGCCAGCTCACCGGGACAGGACATACACTATGGCTACACCTTC.

The chain employs TRBV6-1 and TRBJ2-2, with TRBD2 matching 10 bases. Germline V gene data show CDR1 as MNHNS and CDR2 as SASEGT. V shed 6 bases, J shed 8 bases, and the junction held 3 bases outside the gene matches. This CDR3 is 13 amino acids long. The CDR3 bases are TGTGCCAGCAGGATAGCGGGAGGTGGGGAGCTGTTTTTT. This codes for CASRIAGGGELFF.

This clonotype was seen only a few times. The gene calls are TRBV6-1 and TRBJ2-7, with D tentatively TRBD2 (6 bases). The CDR3 consists of 16 residues. The V end lost 2 bases, the J end lost 0 bases, and 14 bases lay between the germline ends. Per the germline V gene, CDR1 is MNHNS and CDR2 is SASEGT. The CDR3 reads CASSELVGGDSYEQYF. The CDR3 nucleotides are TGTGCCAGCAGTGAATTGGTAGGCGGGGACTCCTACGAGCAGTACTTC.

This clonotype has at least ten counts. The CDR3 DNA reads TGTGCCAGCGGCCAGATTTACGAGCAGTACTTC. Translated: CASGQIYEQYF. The chain links TRBV27 to TRBJ2-7; no clear D. Per germline, CDR1 MNHEY and CDR2 SMNVEV (reference sequence). Trimming left V 8 bases short and J 4 bases short, with 9 bases between. This CDR3 comprises 11 residues.

V and J are TRBV3-1 and TRBJ2-7; no clear D. The CDR3 runs 17 residues. CDR1 and CDR2 from the germline V gene are LGHDT and YNNKEL (reference sequence). V gave up 3 bases and J gave up 0 bases, with 18 bases separating them. The CDR3 bases are TGTGCCAGCAGCCAGGGGATGAGGTACGGCGCCTCCTACGAGCAGTACTTC. This sequence encodes CASSQGMRYGASYEQYF.

This clonotype was counted many times. The V and J genes are TRBV2 and TRBJ1-1; tentative D call: TRBD1 (6 bases). The CDR3 is 16 amino acids. Per the germline V gene, CDR1 is SNHLY and CDR2 is FYNNEI. With 1 base removed from V and 6 bases from J, the gap between germline ends came to 18 bases. CDR3 amino acids: CASSEVSTGINAEAFF. CDR3 coding DNA: TGTGCCAGCAGTGAAGTATCGACAGGTATTAACGCTGAAGCTTTCTTT. The full variable domain, its missing parts supplied by reference TRBV2 and TRBJ1-1, is EPEVTQTPSHQVTQMGQEVILRCVPISNHLYFYWYRQILGQKVEFLVSFYNNEISEKSEIFDDQFSVERPDGSNFTLKIRSTKLEDSAMYFCASSEVSTGINAEAFFGQGTRLTVV.

The chain joins TRBV11-1 to TRBJ2-5; tentatively, D is TRBD2 (6 bases). Germline V gene lookup returns CDR1 SGHAT and CDR2 FQDESV (reference sequence). Trimming stripped 3 bases from V and 1 base from J, with 12 bases between. CDR3 length: 15 amino acids. In DNA, the CDR3 is TGTGCCAGCAGCTTTAGCGGAGGCGTCCAAGAGACCCAGTACTTC. This codes for CASSFSGGVQETQYF.

This clonotype was counted a few times. The chain couples TRBV5-1 to TRBJ2-5; no reliable D call. The CDR3 consists of 18 residues. Germline-derived CDR1 and CDR2 are SGHRS and YFSETQ. Trimming stripped 6 bases from V and 2 bases from J, with 26 bases between. The CDR3 sequence: CASMVLIPNPPPQETQYF. CDR3 DNA sequence: TGCGCCAGCATGGTACTAATCCCGAACCCACCTCCACAAGAGACCCAGTACTTC.